The 13 T cell receptor beta chains reported below all come from one sample, sequenced in a study of T and B cells in COVID-19 patients. TRB rearrangements were amplified by multiplex PCR with BIOMED2 TRB-A/B primers. TCRdb reanalysed the multiplex PCR reads using MiXCR and keeps one entry per CDR3 protein. The table records around 8,200 distinct CDR3 sequences, 26% of them present only once. From blood, about 240-550 ng of genomic DNA served as TRB template. Sample: blood. The receptors derive from a human donor with active COVID-19.

This clonotype was counted once. J is TRBJ1-1 and V is TRBV5-1; the D gene is possibly TRBD1 (5 bases). The CDR3 has 13 residues. Germline-derived CDR1 and CDR2 are SGHRS and YFSETQ. The V gene lost 5 bases and the J gene lost 6 bases, with 14 bases spanning the gap. The CDR3 bases are TGCGCCAGCAGGGACAACTCAGGATCTGAAGCTTTCTTT. The encoded protein is CASRDNSGSEAFF.

The rearrangement joins TRBV6-5 to TRBJ2-7, with TRBD2 as a possible D gene (5 bases). The germline CDR1 and CDR2 sequences are MNHEY and SVGAGI. Trimming cost V 6 bases and J 2 bases, with 17 bases left between them. This CDR3 comprises 15 residues. The CDR3 region has the DNA TGTGCCAGCAGGGGCTGGAAGCGGAGAACCTACGAGCAGTACTTC. Protein product: CASRGWKRRTYEQYF.

This clonotype was seen ten or more times. This rearrangement joins TRBV13 to TRBJ1-1; D is ambiguous. CDR1 and CDR2 (germline): PRHDT, FYEKMQ (reference sequence). The germline V and J ends were trimmed by 6 bases and 2 bases, with 10 bases remaining between them. There are 13 residues in the CDR3. CDR3 sequence: CASSPQENTEAFF. CDR3 DNA sequence: TGTGCCAGCAGTCCGCAGGAAAACACTGAAGCTTTCTTT.

The sample holds a few counts of this clonotype. This chain uses TRBV27 with TRBJ2-7, with TRBD2 matching over 13 bases. With 6 bases clipped from V and 0 bases from J, the junction kept 5 bases outside the gene matches. Germline loops: CDR1 MNHEY, CDR2 SMNVEV (reference sequence). The CDR3 length is 16 residues. The CDR3 nucleotides read TGTGCCAGCAGGGGGGGACTAGCGGGGAGCTCCTACGAGCAGTACTTC. It codes for CASRGGLAGSSYEQYF.

In its sample, this clonotype was seen a few times. The chain is built from TRBV6-4 and TRBJ2-2; TRBD2 might be the D (5 bases). This CDR3 has 13 residues. Trimming removed 5 bases at V and 1 base at J, with 5 bases between. CDR1 MRHNA and CDR2 SNTAGT come from the germline V gene. CDR3 sequence: CASSSGNTGELFF. CDR3 in DNA: TGTGCCAGCAGTAGCGGGAACACCGGGGAGCTGTTTTTT.

In this sample, this clonotype turned up a few times. This rearrangement joins TRBV6-4 to TRBJ1-1, with D possibly matching TRBD1 (6 bases). The CDR3 extends over 16 amino acids. Per germline, CDR1 MRHNA and CDR2 SNTAGT. Trimming removed 2 bases from V and 3 bases from J, with 16 bases in between. The CDR3 spells CASSDGTSFLYTEAFF. Here the CDR3 DNA reads TGTGCCAGCAGTGACGGGACATCCTTCCTCTACACTGAAGCTTTCTTT.

The sample holds a few counts of this clonotype. This chain uses TRBV4-2 with TRBJ1-6; no reliable D call. The length of the CDR3 is 17 residues. Germline lookup yields CDR1 LGHNA and CDR2 YNFKEQ. V was shortened by 1 base and J by 6 bases, with 16 bases between the two germline ends. This CDR3 reads CASSQVGNSSPNSPLHF. As DNA, the CDR3 is TGTGCCAGCAGCCAAGTAGGGAACAGTAGCCCTAATTCACCCCTCCACTTT.

The chain recombines TRBV20-1 with TRBJ2-7; the D is unclear. CDR3 size: 13 residues. The V end lost 0 bases, the J end lost 6 bases, and 12 bases lay between the germline ends. CDR1 is DFQATT, CDR2 SNEGSKA, per germline (reference sequence). The CDR3 loop reads CSARDLIGAEQYF. The CDR3 DNA is TGCAGTGCTAGAGATCTTATAGGTGCCGAGCAGTACTTC.

This clonotype has ten or more counts. The chain joins TRBV30 to TRBJ2-6; TRBD2 matches 10 bases. This CDR3 is 19 amino acids long. V shed 1 base, J shed 0 bases, and the junction held 9 bases outside the gene matches. Germline-derived CDR1 and CDR2 are GTSNPN and SVGIG (reference sequence). CDR3 in DNA: TGTGCCTGGAGTGAGCTGACTAGCGGGTCATCCTCTGGGGCCAACGTCCTGACTTTC. Protein product: CAWSELTSGSSSGANVLTF.

The V gene is TRBV6-4, the J gene TRBJ2-3; 9 nucleotides align to TRBD1. The germline gives CDR1 MRHNA, CDR2 SNTAGT. With 5 bases clipped from V and 2 bases from J, the junction kept 5 bases outside the gene matches. The CDR3 is 15 residues long. CDR3 nucleotide sequence: TGTGCCAGCAGTCAGGACAGGGGAGACACAGATACGCAGTATTTT. Translated, it gives CASSQDRGDTDTQYF.

A few counts support this clonotype. This chain links TRBV12-3 or TRBV12-4 with TRBJ1-4; 9 bases agree with TRBD1. This CDR3 spans 15 amino acids. The junction had 12 bases not matched to a gene; V was cut back by 6 bases and J by 10 bases. The CDR3 DNA follows: TGTGCCAGCAGCCGACAGGGGGAAAGCCAAGGAAAACTGTTTTTT. Its protein is CASSRQGESQGKLFF.

This clonotype is medium-sized (0.01 to 0.1%) in the sample. The chain is built from TRBV19 and TRBJ2-1; tentatively, D is TRBD1 (6 bases). Trimming shortened V by 3 bases and J by 7 bases, and 10 bases separated the two germline ends. The CDR3 loop spans 13 amino acids. CDR1 LNHDA and CDR2 SQIVND come from the germline V gene (reference sequence). The CDR3 here is CASSIGDRNEQFF. CDR3 nucleotide sequence: TGTGCCAGTAGTATTGGTGACAGGAATGAGCAGTTCTTC. Together with reference TRBV19 and TRBJ2-1, the CDR3 gives the full variable domain: DGGITQSPKYLFRKEGQNVTLSCEQNLNHDAMYWYRQDPGQGLRLIYYSQIVNDFQKGDIAEGYSVSREKKESFPLTVTSAQKNPTAFYLCASSIGDRNEQFFGPGTRLTVL.

The chain employs TRBV5-4 and TRBJ2-1; a weak D match, TRBD2 (6 bases). Trimming shortened V by 4 bases and J by 4 bases, and 12 bases separated the two germline ends. This CDR3 spans 14 amino acids. Germline V lookup: CDR1 SGHNT, CDR2 YYREEE (reference sequence). The CDR3 nucleotides read TGTGCCAGCAGCCCGCGGGGCCAGTACAATGAGCAGTTCTTC. Translation gives CASSPRGQYNEQFF.